This record looks at one T cell receptor (beta chain) sequence and its context. There are a few counts of this clonotype. The antigen it binds to is not known. No base qualities exist here, and no much larger clone lies one base off it. This specimen belongs to a study of blood T cells in healthy people across ages (dated by TCRdb to between 2014 and 2016). A note on the overall study: In model experiments, roughly one uniquely barcoded TCR beta cDNA molecule per two T cells was captured by template switching. The donors were divided into four age groups: young (average approximately 15 years), middle-aged (around 37), aged (approximately 62) and long-lived (roughly 88). Using the same blood draw, the study looked at two additional independent replicas of 1 million unique cDNA reads for two donors, one aged 18 to 29 and the other aged 80 or older. Using deep sequencing normalized with unique cDNA molecular identifiers, the study measured how TCR beta repertoire diversity changes with age.

Library method: 5' RACE. Sequencing instrument: Illumina HiSeq 2500. The second PCR ran for roughly 7 to 11 cycles and used a J-beta primer mix along with a sample-barcoded 5' primer. A template-switch 5' adaptor carrying 12 random nucleotides introduced a unique molecular identifier onto each TCR beta cDNA molecule. Each sample yielded at least 2.5 million CDR3-containing paired-end reads. All of the RNA was converted into first-strand cDNA using the Mint cDNA synthesis kit, with a TRBC-specific oligonucleotide serving as the primer. All cDNA was treated with uracil-DNA glycosylase and then went through a first 18-cycle PCR with the universal primers M1SS and BC2_uni_R. The study's processing was this. Each sample was normalized by randomly selecting 1 million high-quality reads, each carrying a distinct molecular identifier. Reads sharing molecular identifiers were discarded rather than binned into consensus sequences. MiTCR, with a Q25 quality threshold and the strictest error-elimination algorithm, was used for CDR3 identification, clonotype clustering and error correction. Lower-bound total TCR beta diversity was estimated with a nonparametric unseen species model using Euler transformation. Starting from the raw public reads, TCRdb applied fastp trimming at Q25, assembled clones with MiXCR and retained in-frame beta chains. Entries that share a CDR3 protein sequence are merged under the most common genes and DNA. Here the V and J calls rest on TCRdb's processing, not on the authors' analysis. The sample table records about 840,000 distinct CDR3 sequences; 29% of these occur just once. Roughly 10% of the sample belongs to the ten largest clones.

Trimming at the junction amounts to 6 bases on V and 2 bases on J, and the germline ends lie 13 bases apart. Spanning cysteine to phenylalanine, the CDR3 consists of 13 amino acids. The sequence is cut down to CDR3 DNA, 39 bases in frame from base 1. Based on the germline V gene (reference sequence), the CDR1 and CDR2 sequences are DFQATT and SNEGSKA. Donors were 30 to 45 systemically healthy Caucasian individuals from Russia aged roughly 6 to 95 years. Ten milliliters of peripheral blood were drawn from each donor into EDTA-treated Vacutainer tubes. PBMCs were isolated by Ficoll-Paque density-gradient centrifugation, with at least 7 million obtained per sample. Trizol reagent was used to extract total RNA from the PBMCs, yielding at least 6 micrograms per sample. The percentages of naive CD45RAhigh/CD27high T cells were determined by flow cytometry on a PBMC aliquot from every donor. The study at large found these results: Bulk unsorted PBMC profiling prevented conclusive comparison of naive and antigen-experienced compartments. The CMV infection status of donors was not known, potentially confounding age-related changes in expanded clonotypes. There was a strong correlation between observed TCR beta diversity and the percentage of naive T cells measured by flow cytometry. Total diversity estimates from one million sequenced T cells were considered lower bounds and underestimates. Compared with the aged group, more naive CD4+ T cells, fewer expanded clones and increased TCR diversity were shown by the long-lived group, suggesting age selection. Observed TCR beta diversity per million T cells fell roughly linearly with age, and a significant reduction was already apparent by age around 44.

The data also belong to a second study, concerning T cells of mothers and their children. As that second paper reports: Nine systemically healthy Caucasian individuals, comprising three mothers and their six children, were included as donors. cDNA synthesis used all of the extracted RNA, with around 1.4 ug of RNA in each 15 ul reaction. In the second PCR, sample barcodes and 2-4 random nucleotides were introduced via the M1S primer. Over 8.5 million TCR beta CDR3 reads came from each mother, compared with 3.3 million or so reads from each child. In both related and unrelated pairs, thymic selection shapes the output of TCR recombination in a similar way, with inherited differences having only a minor effect. Normalized repertoire overlap was always slightly but never significantly higher in related than unrelated mother-child pairs. With a sensitivity of about 100 clones per million clonotypes, no persistent microchimeric T cell clones were detected. Deep NGS was used in the study to compare the TCR beta repertoires of mothers and children and to look for features that separate related mother-child pairs from unrelated individuals. The mean age was 40 +/- 4 years for the mothers and about 12 +/- 4 years for the children. After adapter ligation was performed with NEBNext reagents, the libraries were sequenced on an Illumina HiSeq 2000 with 100+100 nt paired-end reads. To prevent cross-contamination, the mother and child libraries were prepared a month apart and were sequenced in separate runs. For each donor, somewhere between roughly 450,000 and 2,100,000 distinct TCR beta clonotypes were identified. Naive TCR beta clonotypes were estimated from low-frequency clonotypes matched to each donor's FACS-determined naive share, without sorting.

Input material: blood. In this chain, TRBV20-1 is recombined with TRBJ1-1, with the D segment identity uncertain. The TCR originated in a woman aged 40 to 50 in good health. The DNA sequence is TGCAGTGCAGCTGACATTCCTAACACTGAAGCTTTCTTT. It codes for CSAADIPNTEAFF.